Each of the 2 T cell receptor beta chains below was sequenced from the same sample in a study of T-cell reconstitution after alpha-beta-depleted transplantation in children (dated by TCRdb to 2016 to 2017). The protocol used for the library was PCR. The instrument given in TCRdb is Illumina HiSeq 2500. TCR library preparation used molecular barcoding, with unique molecular identifiers applied to normalize quantification of the TCRbeta repertoire. The public reads were reprocessed in TCRdb via fastp at Q25 and MiXCR, keeping in-frame beta chains. One record per CDR3 amino acid sequence lists the most common genes and DNA. The sample includes about 91,000 distinct CDR3 sequences, with approximately 8.4% observed a single time. Of the sample, just under 7% falls within the top ten clones. This specimen was PBMCs from the stem cell graft donor, taken from the stem cell graft. Every receptor here comes from a human donor who donated a stem cell graft to a child with congenital amegakaryocytic thrombocytopenia.

The sample holds many counts of this clonotype. The rearrangement links TRBV9 to TRBJ2-1; D ambiguous. The germline V and J ends were trimmed by 2 bases and 8 bases, with 14 bases remaining between them. Germline V gene lookup returns CDR1 SGDLS and CDR2 YYNGEE. This CDR3 comprises 14 residues. CDR3 in amino acids: CASSVGVPAHEQFF. The DNA for the CDR3 is TGTGCCAGCAGCGTTGGAGTGCCAGCCCATGAGCAGTTCTTC.

The table lists this clonotype with many counts. The gene calls are TRBV29-1 and TRBJ2-2; perhaps TRBD1 as D (5 bases). V was pared by 7 bases and J by 2 bases, with 14 bases between. Germline CDR1 is SQVTM and CDR2 is ANQGSEA. The CDR3 runs 14 residues. CDR3 sequence reads: CSAQQGGNTGELFF. The CDR3 region has the DNA TGCAGCGCTCAGCAGGGCGGCAACACCGGGGAGCTGTTTTTT.